These 20 T cell receptor beta chains came from one sample sequenced in a study of T cells after yellow fever vaccination (dated by TCRdb to about 2019). The sample's treatment or condition label, decoded: live attenuated yellow fever vaccine strain. The library was generated by 5' RACE. TCRdb records Illumina HiSeq 2500 as the sequencer. TCRdb trimmed public reads at Q25 via fastp, called clones via MiXCR and kept in-frame beta chains. Each entry merges the rows of one CDR3 protein and shows their most common DNA and genes. The sample contains hundreds of thousands of distinct CDR3 sequences, 7% to 10% of them found a single time. Approximately 15% of the sample belongs to the ten largest clones. The specimen was PBMCs, collected about 41 days after the first yellow fever vaccination. These TCRs come from a man in his late teens or twenties who received the YFV17D yellow fever vaccine.

The V call is TRBV6-1, the J call TRBJ1-5; D ambiguous. The CDR3 extends over 17 amino acids. The V end lost 9 bases, the J end lost 2 bases, and 23 bases lay between the germline ends. Germline lookup yields CDR1 MNHNS and CDR2 SASEGT. The CDR3 DNA reads as TGTGCCAGTGGTCGAACAGCCACCCTGGGCGGCAATCAGCCCCAGCATTTT. As protein: CASGRTATLGGNQPQHF.

CDR3 sequence: CASSTGQANQETQYF. The DNA of the CDR3 is TGCGCCAGCAGCACGGGACAGGCGAACCAAGAGACCCAGTACTTC. The J gene is TRBJ2-5, the V gene TRBV5-1; 8 bases line up with TRBD1. The length of the CDR3 is 15 residues. V shed 4 bases, J shed 0 bases, and the junction held 5 bases outside the gene matches. The germline CDR1 and CDR2 sequences are SGHRS and YFSETQ.

This clonotype appeared a few times. The rearrangement joins TRBV24-1 to TRBJ2-1; possibly TRBD1 or TRBD2 for D (5 bases each). This CDR3 is 15 amino acids long. The germline CDR1 and CDR2 sequences are KGHDR and SFDVKD. V was clipped by 4 bases and J by 9 bases, with 18 bases between them. In DNA, the CDR3 is TGTGCCACCAGTGAAGGTGGCCTAGGGGAGTCTGAGCAGTTCTTC. It encodes CATSEGGLGESEQFF.

This clonotype appeared a few times. The chain combines TRBV2 with TRBJ1-1; D is undetermined. The CDR3 runs to 13 residues. Trimming pared 9 bases from V and 1 base from J, leaving 12 bases between. CDR1 and CDR2 (germline): SNHLY, FYNNEI. Here the CDR3 DNA reads TGTGCCAGTGTCACAGAGACGAACACTGAAGCTTTCTTT. Translating gives CASVTETNTEAFF.

This chain connects TRBV20-1 to TRBJ1-6; no clear D gene. The CDR3 covers 17 residues. Per the germline V gene, CDR1 is DFQATT and CDR2 is SNEGSKA (reference sequence). Trimming cost V 0 bases and J 0 bases, with 12 bases left between them. CDR3 loop: CSARDPVGSSYNSPLHF. The CDR3 DNA follows: TGCAGTGCTAGAGATCCTGTGGGGAGCTCCTATAATTCACCCCTCCACTTT.

This clonotype appeared a few times. The chain couples TRBV28 to TRBJ2-1, with D uncertain. CDR1 and CDR2 from the germline V gene are MDHEN and SYDVKM. The CDR3 contains 13 residues. The V and J ends lost 3 bases and 7 bases respectively, with 10 bases between them. CDR3 sequence reads: CASSLTVTNEQFF. CDR3 nucleotides: TGTGCCAGCAGTTTGACGGTTACGAATGAGCAGTTCTTC.

The V call is TRBV7-9, the J call TRBJ1-2; TRBD1 matches 7 bases. V shed 1 base, J shed 5 bases, and the junction held 7 bases outside the gene matches. Germline V gene data show CDR1 as SEHNR and CDR2 as FQNEAQ (reference sequence). The CDR3 runs 15 residues. CDR3 in amino acids: CASSLGTGTAYGYTF. The CDR3 nucleotides are TGTGCCAGCAGCTTAGGAACCGGGACAGCTTATGGCTACACCTTC.

This sequence joins TRBV5-1 and TRBJ2-6; D may be TRBD1 (5 bases). Germline CDR1 and CDR2: SGHRS and YFSETQ. V lost 7 bases and J lost 0, with 8 bases in between. This CDR3 is 14 amino acids long. The CDR3 DNA reads TGCGCCAGCGACAGCGACTCTGGGGCCAACGTCCTGACTTTC. This gives the protein CASDSDSGANVLTF.

As regards this clonotype: An end of the junction does not agree with germline; a read error may underlie this. V and J are TRBV19 and TRBJ2-3; TRBD2 is a possible D gene (6 bases). The CDR3 has 17 amino acids. The germline gives CDR1 LNHDA, CDR2 SQIVND (reference sequence). The CDR3 sequence is CASSIVYSGSSIDTQYF. The CDR3 region has the DNA TGTGCCAGTAGTATAGTCTATAGCGGATCTAGCATAGATACGCAGTATTTT.

This clonotype has a handful of counts. The rearrangement uses TRBV5-6 and TRBJ2-5; the match to TRBD2 covers 9 bases. CDR1 and CDR2 from the germline V gene are SGHDT and YYEEEE. The V gene end was trimmed by 0 bases and the J gene end by 2 bases; junction bases not matched to a gene: 8. The CDR3 covers 17 residues. The CDR3 DNA reads TGTGCCAGCAGCTTGGGACCTCTAGCGGGGCTTCAAGAGACCCAGTACTTC. It translates to CASSLGPLAGLQETQYF.

This clonotype has ten or more counts. The chain is built from TRBV28 and TRBJ2-3; D ambiguous. Germline CDR1 and CDR2: MDHEN and SYDVKM. The V end lost 6 bases, the J end lost 1 base, and 2 bases lay between the germline ends. The CDR3 spans 11 residues. CDR3 protein: CASSRTDTQYF. In DNA form, the CDR3 reads TGTGCCAGCAGCCGCACAGATACGCAGTATTTT.

This clonotype turned up a few times. V gene TRBV21-1 combines with J gene TRBJ2-7; TRBD1 is taken as the D call from the table, unchecked against the DNA. TRBV21-1 counts as a pseudogene. CDR3 length equals 15 residues. The DNA for the CDR3 is TGTGCCAGCAGCCAAAGCCGGCGGGGGTGGTACGAGCAGTACTTC. It yields the protein CASSQSRRGWYEQYF.

This clonotype was seen at least ten times. The chain carries TRBV11-2 and TRBJ1-1; D is ambiguous. Germline values: CDR1 SGHAT, CDR2 FQNNGV. CDR3 length equals 16 residues. Deletions cut 0 bases from V and 1 base from J, with 12 bases between. The CDR3 is CASSLEWRQRNTEAFF. CDR3 nucleotide sequence: TGTGCCAGCAGCTTAGAGTGGAGGCAGAGGAACACTGAAGCTTTCTTT.

There are a few counts of this clonotype. The chain carries TRBV5-1 and TRBJ1-5; maybe TRBD1 (5 bases). In germline, CDR1 is SGHRS, CDR2 YFSETQ. This CDR3 is built from 15 residues. Deletions cut 3 bases from V and 0 bases from J, with 10 bases between. CDR3 protein: CASSSQGLSNQPQHF. The CDR3 coding sequence is TGCGCCAGCAGCTCCCAGGGCCTTAGCAATCAGCCCCAGCATTTT. Drawing the rest from reference TRBV5-1 and TRBJ1-5, the complete variable domain is KAGVTQTPRYLIKTRGQQVTLSCSPISGHRSVSWYQQTPGQGLQFLFEYFSETQRNKGNFPGRFSGRQFSNSRSEMNVSTLELGDSALYLCASSSQGLSNQPQHFGDGTRLSIL.

In its sample, this clonotype was seen many times. This chain joins TRBV6-1 and TRBJ2-3; 7 bases match TRBD1. The germline V gene has CDR1 MNHNS and CDR2 SASEGT. This CDR3 spans 14 amino acids. V lost 8 bases to trimming and J lost 4 bases; unmatched junction nucleotides: 9. The CDR3 region has the DNA TGTGCCAGCGGGGGTCCCCAGGGGGCAGATACGCAGTATTTT. Amino acids: CASGGPQGADTQYF.

The V gene is TRBV11-1, the J gene TRBJ2-2, with unresolved D. This CDR3 has 15 amino acids. Germline V lookup: CDR1 SGHAT, CDR2 FQDESV (reference sequence). V was pared by 2 bases and J by 0 bases, with 7 bases between. CDR3 region: CASSLPRTNTGELFF. In DNA, the CDR3 is TGTGCCAGCAGCTTACCCCGCACGAACACCGGGGAGCTGTTTTTT. Combining the CDR3 with reference TRBV11-1 and TRBJ2-2 gives the whole variable domain EAEVAQSPRYKITEKSQAVAFWCDPISGHATLYWYRQILGQGPELLVQFQDESVVDDSQLPKDRFSAERLKGVDSTLKIQPAELGDSAMYLCASSLPRTNTGELFFGEGSRLTVL.

This clonotype has only a few counts. The genes are TRBV18 and TRBJ1-3; D ambiguous. Germline-derived CDR1 and CDR2 are KGHSH and LQKENI. This CDR3 has 14 amino acids. Trimming left V 2 bases short and J 3 bases short, with 8 bases between. Here the CDR3 DNA reads TGTGCCAGCTCACCAGACACGTTTGGAAACACCATATATTTT. Its protein is CASSPDTFGNTIYF.

The rearrangement uses TRBV23-1 and TRBJ2-2; 10 nucleotides agree with TRBD1. TRBV23-1 is flagged as an ORF with uncertain function. The trim removed 3 bases at V and 0 bases at J, leaving 4 bases unmatched. This CDR3 has 17 amino acids. As DNA, the CDR3 is TGCGCCAGCAGTCATTTCGGACAGGGGGCGAACACCGGGGAGCTGTTTTTT. This translates into CASSHFGQGANTGELFF.

The chain links TRBV12-3 or TRBV12-4 to TRBJ1-1, with D unresolved. The CDR3 spans 13 residues. The V end lost 3 bases, the J end lost 5 bases, and 10 bases lay between the germline ends. CDR3 bases: TGTGCCAGCAGTTTGGAGAGGTGGACTGAAGCTTTCTTT. This encodes CASSLERWTEAFF.

In this sample, this clonotype turned up a few times. The chain recombines TRBV3-1 with TRBJ1-1, with 7 bases aligning to TRBD1. V was clipped by 2 bases and J by 4 bases; unmatched bases: 4. Germline values: CDR1 LGHDT, CDR2 YNNKEL (reference sequence). The CDR3 is 14 residues long. DNA of the CDR3: TGTGCCAGCAGCCAACGACAGGGCGGCACTGAAGCTTTCTTT. It yields the protein CASSQRQGGTEAFF.